This T cell receptor (beta chain) was captured in a study of cytomegalovirus exposure and HLA in healthy donors. Overall study context: Among about 190 million T cells, an earlier analysis found 120 million or so unique TCR beta sequences. Whole-study results and caveats: Some V segments could not be told apart, so they were left out, TRBV6-2 and TRBV6-3 among them. Near-uniform donor sequencing depth was presumed by presence/absence analyses. For most TCR beta V segments, an earlier analysis put the productive rate at about 87% or about 30% of the time.

Primers included in the PCR were 60 Vbeta and 13 Jbeta primers. Only in-frame clones appear in the TCRdb table, and some are missing; sequencing was by immunoSEQ multiplex PCR. This table holds about 190,000 clones, around 86% found once. To note about this clone: Its antigen is as yet unknown.

Unmatched junction bases numbered 14, after V lost 4 bases and J lost 8 bases. The CDR3 length is 16 residues. The germline V gene has CDR1 MGHRA and CDR2 YSYEKL. The chain has TRBV4-1 and TRBJ2-3; 8 nucleotides line up with TRBD2. The sample comprised PBMCs. The TCR was taken from a woman between 18 and 30 years old in good health and CMV-seronegative. CDR3: CASSPPERGSQATQYF. The CDR3 coding sequence is TGCGCCAGCAGCCCCCCGGAGCGGGGGTCCCAGGCTACGCAGTATTTT.